This T cell receptor (beta chain) was captured by sequencing in a study of blood T cell repertoires in COVID-19. Overall study context: Nucleic acid was either cDNA or gDNA, and it came from T cells, B-cell-depleted T cells, or PBMCs.

Participant-given clinical history determined each cohort assignment. TCRdb keeps only in-frame clones here, not all; method: immunoSEQ multiplex PCR. Seen here are some 150,000 clones, under 90% observed once, and the top ten hold around 1.6%. Germline CDR1 SGHAT, CDR2 FQNNGV. The CDR3 loop spans 14 amino acids. Trimming at V came to 0 bases and at J to 8 bases, leaving 3 bases not matched to a gene. This clone has a count of ten or more. This specimen includes other DNA sequences encoding the same CDR3. The sample taken for sequencing was PBMCs or T cells enriched from blood (not recorded which). This chain connects TRBV11-2 to TRBJ1-2; 10 bases line up with TRBD1. This clonotype originated in a woman under 30 who had been exposed to COVID-19. CDR3 bases: TGTGCCAGCAGCTTAGATCGACAGGGGGCAGGCTACACCTTC. Translated: CASSLDRQGAGYTF.